Listed here are 24 T cell receptor beta chains from one sample, sequenced in a study of identical twins. TCRdb re-called the 5' RACE reads through MiXCR, storing one row per CDR3 protein. The sample has some 760,000 distinct CDR3 sequences, 15% to 20% seen once. Separately, the same data were catalogued under a study of T cells expressing NK-cell markers.

Sequencing was done on a sample of PBMCs. The origin of the receptors is a woman between 18 and 30 years old in good health.

This clonotype was recorded only once. The chain recombines TRBV5-1 with TRBJ1-3; the D is unclear. CDR1 is SGHRS and CDR2 is YFSETQ in the germline V gene. With 0 bases removed from V and 8 bases from J, the gap between germline ends came to 9 bases. The CDR3 sequence is 13 residues long. The CDR3 sequence: CASSLAGGDTIYF. The CDR3 region has the DNA TGCGCCAGCAGCTTGGCGGGCGGAGACACCATATATTTT.

The chain is built from TRBV20-1 and TRBJ2-5; D gene unclear. The CDR3 consists of 11 residues. Germline CDR1 and CDR2: DFQATT and SNEGSKA (reference sequence). The V and J ends lost 5 bases and 5 bases respectively, with 9 bases between them. As DNA, the CDR3 is TGCAGTGCTCACCCCAGGGAGACCCAGTACTTC. Translation: CSAHPRETQYF.

This clonotype was observed a few times. The chain links TRBV7-9 to TRBJ2-6, with D uncertain. Germline CDR1 SEHNR, CDR2 FQNEAQ (reference sequence). The V end was cut by 3 bases, the J end by 3 bases, with 6 bases between. The CDR3 has 14 residues. The CDR3: CASSFHSGANVLTF. The DNA for the CDR3 is TGTGCCAGCAGCTTCCACAGTGGGGCCAACGTCCTGACTTTC.

In this sample, this clonotype turned up a few times. V and J are TRBV6-2 or TRBV6-3 and TRBJ2-7, with D unclear. Deletions cut 0 bases from V and 5 bases from J, with 11 bases between. CDR3 length: 14 residues. Germline V gene data show CDR1 as MNHEY and CDR2 as SVGEGT. CDR3 protein: CASSYSNARNEQYF. Written as DNA, the CDR3 is TGTGCCAGCAGTTACTCGAATGCACGGAACGAGCAGTACTTC.

The chain uses TRBV10-3 and TRBJ2-3; 8 bases align to TRBD2. The CDR3 runs to 14 residues. With 4 bases clipped from V and 1 base from J, the junction kept 1 base outside the gene matches. Germline V gives CDR1 ENHRY, CDR2 SYGVKD. The chain's CDR3 is CAISAAGGTDTQYF. For the CDR3, the DNA is TGTGCCATCAGTGCAGCGGGGGGCACAGATACGCAGTATTTT.

This clonotype was counted a few times. V gene TRBV18 combines with J gene TRBJ2-1; tentatively, D is TRBD2 (6 bases). This CDR3 has 13 amino acids. The germline CDR1 and CDR2 sequences are KGHSH and LQKENI. Trimming took 8 bases from V and 5 from J, leaving 13 bases between them. The CDR3 DNA follows: TGTGCCAGCAGCCCCCCGGGGGACAATGAGCAGTTCTTC. Amino acid sequence: CASSPPGDNEQFF.

This clonotype has just a few counts. This chain connects TRBV5-6 to TRBJ2-4; possibly TRBD2 for D (5 bases). V lost 2 bases and J 7 bases, leaving 7 bases between the germline ends. Germline V lookup: CDR1 SGHDT, CDR2 YYEEEE. The length of the CDR3 is 12 residues. CDR3 DNA sequence: TGTGCCAGCAGCTTTCCGGGGAACATTCAGTACTTC. Protein sequence: CASSFPGNIQYF.

The rearrangement links TRBV20-1 to TRBJ2-3; a possible D gene is TRBD1 (6 bases). Germline lookup yields CDR1 DFQATT and CDR2 SNEGSKA (reference sequence). There are 16 residues in the CDR3. V was pared by 3 bases and J by 7 bases, with 23 bases between. Here the CDR3 reads CSASGVRGSQGNTQYF. The CDR3 DNA reads TGCAGTGCTAGTGGGGTCAGGGGAAGCCAAGGGAATACGCAGTATTTT.

The chain's CDR3 is CASSFGGTGTYNEQFF. The CDR3 region has the DNA TGTGCCAGCAGTTTCGGCGGGACTGGGACCTACAATGAGCAGTTCTTC. The V call is TRBV12-3 or TRBV12-4, the J call TRBJ2-1; D perhaps matches TRBD2 (6 bases). Trimming left V 3 bases short and J 2 bases short, with 14 bases between. The CDR3 contains 16 residues.

This clonotype was observed a handful of times. The J gene is TRBJ2-3, the V gene TRBV7-2; 8 bases fit TRBD2. The CDR3 runs to 17 residues. The germline CDR1 and CDR2 sequences are SGHTA and FQGNSA. V was pared by 1 base and J by 5 bases, with 11 bases of the junction left unmatched. In DNA, the CDR3 is TGTGCCAGCAGCTTAGGGCTAGCGGGTTTGGAGGGAGATACGCAGTATTTT. It encodes CASSLGLAGLEGDTQYF.

In this sample, this clonotype turned up a few times. V and J are TRBV10-2 and TRBJ2-7; 10 bases agree with TRBD2. Germline-derived CDR1 and CDR2 are WSHSY and SAAADI. Trimming cost V 8 bases and J 4 bases; bases outside gene matches: 5. The CDR3 is made up of 13 amino acids. CDR3 DNA: TGCGCCAGCCTAGCGGGAGAGGTGTACGAGCAGTACTTC. Its protein product is CASLAGEVYEQYF.

This clonotype has a count of ten or more. V gene TRBV9 combines with J gene TRBJ2-1; D gene unclear. CDR1 is SGDLS, CDR2 YYNGEE, per germline. CDR3 length: 15 residues. The V and J ends lost 3 bases and 3 bases respectively, with 13 bases between them. CDR3 in amino acids: CASSAPPGYYNEQFF. CDR3 in DNA: TGTGCCAGCAGCGCGCCCCCCGGGTACTACAATGAGCAGTTCTTC.

CDR3 amino acids: CASSLGPEGGYTF. CDR3 coding DNA: TGTGCCAGCAGCTTGGGTCCAGAAGGGGGCTACACCTTC. The chain uses TRBV5-6 and TRBJ1-2; D unclear. CDR1 SGHDT and CDR2 YYEEEE come from the germline V gene. CDR3 length: 13 residues. V lost 0 bases and J 8 bases, leaving 11 bases between the germline ends.

V and J are TRBV5-1 and TRBJ1-1; D possibly corresponds to TRBD1 (5 bases). CDR1 is SGHRS and CDR2 is YFSETQ in the germline V gene. The V and J ends lost 0 bases and 7 bases respectively, with 16 bases between them. This CDR3 spans 15 amino acids. Written as DNA, the CDR3 is TGCGCCAGCAGCTTGGAATTGGCAGGGCCCCATGAAGCTTTCTTT. Translated, it gives CASSLELAGPHEAFF.

This clonotype was seen only a few times. J is TRBJ1-1 and V is TRBV4-3; D unresolved. This CDR3 spans 13 amino acids. Trimming took off 0 bases at V and 10 bases at J, with 12 bases between the two ends. CDR1 LGHNA and CDR2 YSLEER come from the germline V gene. The CDR3 is CASSQDSRVAAFF. The CDR3 DNA follows: TGCGCCAGCAGCCAAGACTCCCGGGTAGCAGCTTTCTTT.

The chain employs TRBV18 and TRBJ2-1; D possibly corresponds to TRBD1 (6 bases). Germline loops: CDR1 KGHSH, CDR2 LQKENI. The CDR3 runs to 13 residues. Trimming left V 0 bases short and J 13 bases short, with 13 bases between. This CDR3 is CASSPPSRGEQFF. The CDR3 DNA reads as TGTGCCAGCTCACCACCCTCCAGGGGAGAACAGTTCTTC.

V is TRBV7-2 and J is TRBJ2-3; 9 bases are a match to TRBD2. Germline CDR1 SGHTA, CDR2 FQGNSA. The CDR3 has 15 residues. After removal of 1 base from V and 4 bases from J, the junction contained 3 bases not matched to a gene. In DNA form, the CDR3 reads TGTGCCAGCAGCTTAGGGCGCGGGGGGGCAGATACGCAGTATTTT. Encoded protein: CASSLGRGGADTQYF.

This clonotype has a handful of counts. The CDR3 DNA reads TGTGCCAGCACCTTTGGGGACCCCCGAAACCCCTACAATGAGCAGTTCTTC. Protein product: CASTFGDPRNPYNEQFF. This sequence joins TRBV5-6 and TRBJ2-1; D may match TRBD1 or TRBD2 (5 bases each). Trimming removed 6 bases from V and 2 bases from J, with 21 bases in between. This CDR3 comprises 17 residues. The germline V gene encodes CDR1 SGHDT and CDR2 YYEEEE.

In this sample, this clonotype turned up a few times. DNA for the CDR3: TGCAGTGCTATCAGGGGAGGAAACACTGAAGCTTTCTTT. It is translated as CSAIRGGNTEAFF. This chain links TRBV20-1 with TRBJ1-1, with D possibly TRBD1 on 6 matching bases. With 4 bases removed from V and 2 bases from J, the gap between germline ends came to 11 bases. CDR3 length equals 13 residues. The germline V gene encodes CDR1 DFQATT and CDR2 SNEGSKA (reference sequence).

CDR3 region: CSAYTDSQETQYF. The DNA of the CDR3 is TGCAGTGCGTACACGGACAGTCAAGAGACCCAGTACTTC. J is TRBJ2-5 and V is TRBV20-1; tentative D call: TRBD1 (6 bases). The CDR3 runs to 13 residues. V dropped 6 bases and J dropped 2 bases, with 13 bases sitting between them. Germline V gene data show CDR1 as DFQATT and CDR2 as SNEGSKA (reference sequence).

This rearrangement joins TRBV12-3 or TRBV12-4 to TRBJ2-4, with TRBD2 matching 10 bases. The junction had 8 bases not matched to a gene; V was cut back by 8 bases and J by 4 bases. The CDR3 runs 15 residues. This chain's CDR3 is CASRLAGKDKNIQYF. In DNA, the CDR3 is TGTGCCAGCCGACTAGCGGGTAAAGATAAAAACATTCAGTACTTC.

This clonotype was seen only a few times. The CDR3 coding sequence is TGCAGCGTTGCCCAGGGGGCTTTCTTTATAGGACCCTACGAGCAGTACTTC. It translates to CSVAQGAFFIGPYEQYF. The chain couples TRBV29-1 to TRBJ2-7; 8 bases agree with TRBD1. V was pared by 4 bases and J by 2 bases, with 16 bases of the junction left unmatched. This CDR3 contains 17 residues. Germline values: CDR1 SQVTM, CDR2 ANQGSEA.

This clonotype was seen many times. The chain carries TRBV6-4 and TRBJ2-1; TRBD2 matches at 9 bases. V lost 0 bases and J lost 6; bases outside the gene matches: 0. This CDR3 region has 14 residues. Germline CDR1 reads MRHNA; CDR2 reads SNTAGT. Written as DNA, the CDR3 is TGTGCCAGCAGTGACTCTAGCGGGAGCAATGAGCAGTTCTTC. Translated: CASSDSSGSNEQFF.

By sample fraction, this clonotype is medium-sized (0.01 to 0.1%). The chain employs TRBV6-2 or TRBV6-3 and TRBJ2-1, with D perhaps given as TRBD1 or TRBD2 (5 bases each). With 4 bases removed from V and 9 bases from J, the gap between germline ends came to 16 bases. CDR1 is MNHEY and CDR2 is SVGEGT in the germline V gene. CDR3 length: 14 amino acids. The CDR3 is CASSLPGAASEQFF. CDR3 bases: TGTGCCAGCAGTTTGCCCGGGGCGGCTAGTGAGCAGTTCTTC.